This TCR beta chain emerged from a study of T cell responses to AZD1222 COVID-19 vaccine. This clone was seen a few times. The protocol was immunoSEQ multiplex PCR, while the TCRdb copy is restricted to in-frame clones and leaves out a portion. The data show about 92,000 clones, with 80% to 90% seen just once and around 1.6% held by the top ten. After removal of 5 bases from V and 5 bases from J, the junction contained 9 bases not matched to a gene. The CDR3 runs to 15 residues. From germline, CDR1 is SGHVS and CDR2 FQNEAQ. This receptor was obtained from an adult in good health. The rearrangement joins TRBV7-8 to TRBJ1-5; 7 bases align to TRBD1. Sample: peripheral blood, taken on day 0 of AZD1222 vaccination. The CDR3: CASSPLQGPDQPQHF. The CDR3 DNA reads TGTGCCAGCAGCCCATTACAGGGGCCGGATCAGCCCCAGCATTTT.